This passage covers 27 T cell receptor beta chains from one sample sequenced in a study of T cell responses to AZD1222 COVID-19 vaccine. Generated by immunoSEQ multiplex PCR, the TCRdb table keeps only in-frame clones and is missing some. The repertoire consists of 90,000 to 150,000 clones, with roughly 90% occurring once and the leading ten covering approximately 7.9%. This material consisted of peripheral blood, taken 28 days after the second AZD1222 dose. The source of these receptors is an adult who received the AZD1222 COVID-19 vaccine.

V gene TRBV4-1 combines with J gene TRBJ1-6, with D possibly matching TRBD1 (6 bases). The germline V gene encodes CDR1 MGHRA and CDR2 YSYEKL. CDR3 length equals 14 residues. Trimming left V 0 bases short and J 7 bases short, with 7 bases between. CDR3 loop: CASSQEQGNSPLHF. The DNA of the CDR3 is TGCGCCAGCAGCCAAGAGCAGGGGAATTCACCCCTCCACTTT.

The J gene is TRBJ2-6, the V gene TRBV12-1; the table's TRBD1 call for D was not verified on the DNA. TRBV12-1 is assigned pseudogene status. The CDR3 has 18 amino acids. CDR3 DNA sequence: TGTGCCAGCAGCAACCTCAGGGAAATCGGATCTGGGGCCAACGTCCTGACTTTC. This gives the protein CASSNLREIGSGANVLTF.

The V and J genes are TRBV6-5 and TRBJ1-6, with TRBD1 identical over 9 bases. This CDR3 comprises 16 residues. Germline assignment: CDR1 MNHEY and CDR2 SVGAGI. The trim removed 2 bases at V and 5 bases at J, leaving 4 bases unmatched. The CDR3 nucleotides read TGTGCCAGCAGTTACCAAACAGGGGGCCATAATTCACCCCTCCACTTT. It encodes CASSYQTGGHNSPLHF.

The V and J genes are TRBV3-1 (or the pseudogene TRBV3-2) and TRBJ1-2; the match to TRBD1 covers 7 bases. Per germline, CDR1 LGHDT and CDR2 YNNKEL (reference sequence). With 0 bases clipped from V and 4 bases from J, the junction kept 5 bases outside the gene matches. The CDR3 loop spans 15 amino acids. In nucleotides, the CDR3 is TGTGCCAGCAGCCAAGATTTGGGGACAGCCTATGGCTACACCTTC. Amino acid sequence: CASSQDLGTAYGYTF.

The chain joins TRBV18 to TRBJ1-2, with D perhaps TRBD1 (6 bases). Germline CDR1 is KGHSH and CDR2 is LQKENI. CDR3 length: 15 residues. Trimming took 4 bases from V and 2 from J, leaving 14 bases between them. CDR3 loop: CASSREGGPNYGYTF. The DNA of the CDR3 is TGTGCCAGCTCACGAGAAGGGGGACCAAACTATGGCTACACCTTC.

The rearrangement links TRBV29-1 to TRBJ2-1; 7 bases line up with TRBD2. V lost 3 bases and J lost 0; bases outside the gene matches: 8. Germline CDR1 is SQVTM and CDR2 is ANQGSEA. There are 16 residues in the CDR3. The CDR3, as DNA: TGCAGCGTTGAGGGAGGGACGGCGAACTCCTACAATGAGCAGTTCTTC. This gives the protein CSVEGGTANSYNEQFF.

This CDR3 is CASSFAGTGLFGNSPLHF. As DNA, the CDR3 is TGCGCCAGCAGCTTCGCCGGGACAGGACTCTTTGGGAATTCACCCCTCCACTTT. The chain combines TRBV5-1 with TRBJ1-6, with 8 bases lining up with TRBD1. Germline V lookup: CDR1 SGHRS, CDR2 YFSETQ. The CDR3 is 18 residues long. J was trimmed by 7 bases and V by 2 bases; bases with no gene match: 14. Looking up the rest from reference TRBV5-1 and TRBJ1-6 gives the full variable domain: KAGVTQTPRYLIKTRGQQVTLSCSPISGHRSVSWYQQTPGQGLQFLFEYFSETQRNKGNFPGRFSGRQFSNSRSEMNVSTLELGDSALYLCASSFAGTGLFGNSPLHFGNGTRLTVT.

The CDR3 sequence: CASSLRVGQPQHF. DNA for the CDR3: TGTGCCAGCAGCTTAAGGGTCGGACAGCCCCAGCATTTT. The rearrangement links TRBV7-6 to TRBJ1-5; D gene unclear. The CDR3 has 13 residues. Germline assignment: CDR1 SGHVS and CDR2 FNYEAQ. The V end was cut by 2 bases, the J end by 7 bases, with 9 bases between.

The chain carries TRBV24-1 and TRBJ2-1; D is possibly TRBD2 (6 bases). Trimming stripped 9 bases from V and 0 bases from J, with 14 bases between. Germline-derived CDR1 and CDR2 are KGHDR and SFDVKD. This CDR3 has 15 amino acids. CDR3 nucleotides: TGTGCCACCGGGCGTGGCGGGGACTCCTACAATGAGCAGTTCTTC. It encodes CATGRGGDSYNEQFF.

CDR3 sequence: CASSTIVGETEAFF. CDR3 sequence (DNA): TGTGCCAGCAGCACTATCGTGGGTGAGACTGAAGCTTTCTTT. V usage is TRBV5-6 and J usage is TRBJ1-1; D gene uncertain. V was clipped by 4 bases and J by 5 bases, with 15 bases between them. The CDR3 extends over 14 amino acids. Germline values: CDR1 SGHDT, CDR2 YYEEEE.

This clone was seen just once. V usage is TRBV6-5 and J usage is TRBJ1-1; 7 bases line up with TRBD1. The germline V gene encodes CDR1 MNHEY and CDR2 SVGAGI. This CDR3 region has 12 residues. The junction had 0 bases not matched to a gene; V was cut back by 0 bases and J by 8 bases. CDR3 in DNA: TGTGCCAGCAGTTACTCGACAGGGGAAGCTTTCTTT. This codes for CASSYSTGEAFF.

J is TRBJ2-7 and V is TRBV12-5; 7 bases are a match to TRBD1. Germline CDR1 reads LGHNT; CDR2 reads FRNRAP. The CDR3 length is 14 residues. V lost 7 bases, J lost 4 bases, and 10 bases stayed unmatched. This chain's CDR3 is CASDRTGRRYEQYF. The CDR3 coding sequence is TGTGCTAGTGATAGGACAGGCCGTCGATACGAGCAGTACTTC.

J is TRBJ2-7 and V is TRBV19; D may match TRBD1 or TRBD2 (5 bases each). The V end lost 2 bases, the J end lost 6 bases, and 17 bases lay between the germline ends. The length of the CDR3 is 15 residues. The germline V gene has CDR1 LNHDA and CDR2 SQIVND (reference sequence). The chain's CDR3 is CASSILGDATGEQYF. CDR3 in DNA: TGTGCCAGTAGTATACTCGGGGACGCGACGGGCGAGCAGTACTTC.

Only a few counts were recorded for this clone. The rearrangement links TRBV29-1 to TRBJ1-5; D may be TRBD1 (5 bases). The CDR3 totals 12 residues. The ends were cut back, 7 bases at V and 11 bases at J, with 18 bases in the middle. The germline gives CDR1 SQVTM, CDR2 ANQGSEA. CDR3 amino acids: CSAVPPGGAQHF. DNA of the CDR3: TGCAGCGCCGTCCCGCCGGGGGGAGCCCAGCATTTT.

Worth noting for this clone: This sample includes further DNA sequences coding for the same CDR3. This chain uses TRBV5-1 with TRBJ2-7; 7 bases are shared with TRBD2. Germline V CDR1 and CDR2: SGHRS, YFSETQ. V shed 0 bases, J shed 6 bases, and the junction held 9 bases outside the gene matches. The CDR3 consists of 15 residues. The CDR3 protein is CASSLGGGWVGEQYF. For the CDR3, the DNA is TGCGCCAGCAGCTTGGGGGGGGGTTGGGTCGGCGAGCAGTACTTC.

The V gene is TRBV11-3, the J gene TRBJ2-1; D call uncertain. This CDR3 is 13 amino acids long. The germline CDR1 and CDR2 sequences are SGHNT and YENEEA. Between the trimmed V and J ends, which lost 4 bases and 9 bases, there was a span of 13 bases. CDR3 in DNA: TGTGCCAGCAGCTACGGCCCTCGGTTTGAGCAGTTCTTC. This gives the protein CASSYGPRFEQFF. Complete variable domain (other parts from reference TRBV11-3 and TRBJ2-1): EAGVVQSPRYKIIEKKQPVAFWCNPISGHNTLYWYLQNLGQGPELLIRYENEEAVDDSQLPKDRFSAERLKGVDSTLKIQPAELGDSAVYLCASSYGPRFEQFFGPGTRLTVL.

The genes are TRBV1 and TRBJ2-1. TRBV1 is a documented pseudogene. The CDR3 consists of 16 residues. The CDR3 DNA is TGCACCAGCAGCCGGTGGTGGGGGATCTCCTACAATGAGCAGTTCTTC. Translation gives CTSSRWWGISYNEQFF.

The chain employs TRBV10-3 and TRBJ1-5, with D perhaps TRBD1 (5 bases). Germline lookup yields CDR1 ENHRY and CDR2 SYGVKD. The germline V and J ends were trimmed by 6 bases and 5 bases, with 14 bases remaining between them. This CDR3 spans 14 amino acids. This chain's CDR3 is CAISSGTRDQPQHF. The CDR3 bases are TGTGCCATCAGCTCCGGGACCCGAGATCAGCCCCAGCATTTT.

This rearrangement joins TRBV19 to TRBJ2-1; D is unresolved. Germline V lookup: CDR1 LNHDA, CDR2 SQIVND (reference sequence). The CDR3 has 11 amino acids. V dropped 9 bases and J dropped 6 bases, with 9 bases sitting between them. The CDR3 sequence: CARGLANEQFF. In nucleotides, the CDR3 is TGTGCCAGGGGCTTAGCCAATGAGCAGTTCTTC.

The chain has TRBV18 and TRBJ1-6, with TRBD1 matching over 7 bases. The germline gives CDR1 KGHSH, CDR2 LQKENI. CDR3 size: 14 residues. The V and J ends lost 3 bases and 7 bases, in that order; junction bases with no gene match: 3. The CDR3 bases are TGTGCCAGCTCACCTGGGACAGCAAATTCACCCCTCCACTTT. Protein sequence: CASSPGTANSPLHF. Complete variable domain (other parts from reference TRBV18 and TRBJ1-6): NAGVMQNPRHLVRRRGQEARLRCSPMKGHSHVYWYRQLPEEGLKFMVYLQKENIIDESGMPKERFSAEFPKEGPSILRIQQVVRGDSAAYFCASSPGTANSPLHFGNGTRLTVT.

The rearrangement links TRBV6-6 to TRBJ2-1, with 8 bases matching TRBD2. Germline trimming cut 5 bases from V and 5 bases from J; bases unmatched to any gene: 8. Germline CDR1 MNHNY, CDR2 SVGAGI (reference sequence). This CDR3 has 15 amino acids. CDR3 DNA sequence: TGTGCCAGCAGTCCCGGACTAGCAGCGAACAATGAGCAGTTCTTC. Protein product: CASSPGLAANNEQFF.

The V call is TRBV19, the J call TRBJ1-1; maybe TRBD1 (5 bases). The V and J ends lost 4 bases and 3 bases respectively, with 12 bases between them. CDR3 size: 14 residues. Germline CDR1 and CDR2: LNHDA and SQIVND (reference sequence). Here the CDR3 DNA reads TGTGCCAGTAGTAGATATCCGGGGCACACTGAAGCTTTCTTT. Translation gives CASSRYPGHTEAFF.

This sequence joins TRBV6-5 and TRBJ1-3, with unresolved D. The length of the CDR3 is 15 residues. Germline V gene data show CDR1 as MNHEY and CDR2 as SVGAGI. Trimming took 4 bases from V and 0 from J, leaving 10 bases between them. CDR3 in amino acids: CASSSTAYSGNTIYF. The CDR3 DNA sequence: TGTGCCAGCAGTTCGACGGCCTACTCTGGAAACACCATATATTTT.

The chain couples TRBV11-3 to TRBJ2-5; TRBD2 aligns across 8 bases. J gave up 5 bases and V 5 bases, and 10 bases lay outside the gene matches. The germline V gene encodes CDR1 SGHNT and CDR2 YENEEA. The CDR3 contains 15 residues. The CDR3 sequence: CASSPGLALWETQYF. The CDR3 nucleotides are TGTGCCAGCAGCCCCGGACTAGCCCTTTGGGAGACCCAGTACTTC.

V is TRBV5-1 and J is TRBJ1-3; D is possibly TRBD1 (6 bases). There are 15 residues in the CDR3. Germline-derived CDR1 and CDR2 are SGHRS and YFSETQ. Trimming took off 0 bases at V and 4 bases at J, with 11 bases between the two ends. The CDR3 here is CASSLGLGGGNTIYF. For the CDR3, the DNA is TGCGCCAGCAGCTTGGGACTTGGGGGCGGAAACACCATATATTTT. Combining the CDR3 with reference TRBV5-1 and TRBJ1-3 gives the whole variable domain KAGVTQTPRYLIKTRGQQVTLSCSPISGHRSVSWYQQTPGQGLQFLFEYFSETQRNKGNFPGRFSGRQFSNSRSEMNVSTLELGDSALYLCASSLGLGGGNTIYFGEGSWLTVV.

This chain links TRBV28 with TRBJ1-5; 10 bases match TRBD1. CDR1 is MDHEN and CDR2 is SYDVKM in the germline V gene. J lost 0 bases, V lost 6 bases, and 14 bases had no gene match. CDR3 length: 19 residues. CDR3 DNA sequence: TGTGCCAGCAGCTTGACCGGGACAGGGGTGTTTTTTAGCAATCAGCCCCAGCATTTT. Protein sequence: CASSLTGTGVFFSNQPQHF.

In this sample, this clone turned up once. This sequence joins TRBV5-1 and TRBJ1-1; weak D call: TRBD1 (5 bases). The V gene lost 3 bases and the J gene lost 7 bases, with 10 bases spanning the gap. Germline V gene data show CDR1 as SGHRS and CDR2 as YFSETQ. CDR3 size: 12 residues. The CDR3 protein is CASSSAGLEAFF. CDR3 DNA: TGCGCCAGCAGCTCCGCGGGACTTGAAGCTTTCTTT. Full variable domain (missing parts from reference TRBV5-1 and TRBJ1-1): KAGVTQTPRYLIKTRGQQVTLSCSPISGHRSVSWYQQTPGQGLQFLFEYFSETQRNKGNFPGRFSGRQFSNSRSEMNVSTLELGDSALYLCASSSAGLEAFFGQGTRLTVV.